The rows below give T cell receptor beta chains drawn from one sample of a study of T cell repertoires in cytomegalovirus infection. These TCRs' antigens remain unknown. Each CDR3 protein gets one entry after TCRdb re-called the reads with MiXCR. The repertoire holds about 920,000 distinct CDR3 sequences, with around a third as singletons. This material consisted of cultured CD8+ T cells from PBMCs, taken from culture after CMV antigen stimulation. Receptors were obtained from a human donor in good health (CMV status not recorded). Some clones in this sample may be carry-over from other donors' samples. Both conserved end residues are part of each CDR3. The D gene is left open where the match is weak. Size values are once, few and many counts, or a class for expanded clones, and some rows have none.

J gene: TRBJ1-5; D gene: TRBD1; V gene: TRBV7-6; clone size: -; CDR3 protein: CVSSQGGIAQPQHF; CDR3 DNA: TGTGTCAGCAGCCAGGGGGGGATAGCTCAGCCCCAGCATTTT
J gene: TRBJ2-3; D gene: -; V gene: TRBV4-1; clone size: -; CDR3 protein: CASSQDLPDTQYF; CDR3 DNA: TGCGCCAGCAGCCAAGATTTACCAGATACGCAGTATTTT
J gene: TRBJ2-1; D gene: TRBD2; V gene: TRBV7-6; clone size: many; CDR3 protein: CASSSGLYYNEQFF; CDR3 DNA: TGTGCCAGCAGCTCGGGACTATACTACAATGAGCAGTTCTTC
J gene: TRBJ2-5; D gene: TRBD2; V gene: TRBV20-1; clone size: few; CDR3 protein: CSAREAPGLAQETQYF; CDR3 DNA: TGCAGTGCTAGGGAAGCTCCGGGACTAGCCCAAGAGACCCAGTACTTC
J gene: TRBJ2-5; D gene: TRBD1; V gene: TRBV7-8; clone size: many; CDR3 protein: CASSGWDRGQETQYF; CDR3 DNA: TGTGCCAGCAGCGGATGGGACAGGGGCCAAGAGACCCAGTACTTC
J gene: TRBJ1-1; D gene: TRBD1; V gene: TRBV7-3; clone size: -; CDR3 protein: CASTESRDRGPTTEAFF; CDR3 DNA: TGTGCCAGCACCGAGTCCCGGGACAGGGGGCCGACCACTGAAGCTTTCTTT
J gene: TRBJ1-6; D gene: TRBD1; V gene: TRBV28; clone size: many; CDR3 protein: CASSLQDRVTYNSPLHF; CDR3 DNA: TGTGCCAGCAGTTTACAAGACAGGGTCACCTATAATTCACCCCTCCACTTT
J gene: TRBJ1-1; D gene: -; V gene: TRBV10-3; clone size: few; CDR3 protein: CAISPPTVSRGNTEAFF; CDR3 DNA: TGTGCCATCAGTCCACCGACCGTCTCCCGAGGGAACACTGAAGCTTTCTTT
J gene: TRBJ1-1; D gene: TRBD1; V gene: TRBV11-2; clone size: few; CDR3 protein: CASSPWDRDGGTEAFF; CDR3 DNA: TGTGCCAGCAGCCCCTGGGACAGGGACGGTGGCACTGAAGCTTTCTTT
J gene: TRBJ1-2; D gene: -; V gene: TRBV27; clone size: few; CDR3 protein: CASSLSGANLYGYTF; CDR3 DNA: TGTGCCAGCAGTTTAAGTGGAGCAAACCTCTATGGCTACACCTTC
J gene: TRBJ2-2; D gene: -; V gene: TRBV19; clone size: -; CDR3 protein: CASSMEMNTGELFF; CDR3 DNA: TGTGCCAGTAGTATGGAGATGAACACCGGGGAGCTGTTTTTT
J gene: TRBJ2-1; D gene: -; V gene: TRBV5-1; clone size: -; CDR3 protein: CASSLAWSDNEQFF; CDR3 DNA: TGCGCCAGCAGCTTGGCATGGAGTGACAATGAGCAGTTCTTC
J gene: TRBJ1-2; D gene: -; V gene: TRBV15; clone size: -; CDR3 protein: CATSRDGGDVYGYTF; CDR3 DNA: TGTGCCACCAGCAGAGATGGGGGTGACGTCTATGGCTACACCTTC
J gene: TRBJ2-1; D gene: -; V gene: TRBV6-5; clone size: -; CDR3 protein: CASKSLGRYFQYEQFF; CDR3 DNA: TGTGCCAGCAAGTCCCTGGGCAGGTATTTCCAGTATGAGCAGTTCTTC
J gene: TRBJ2-5; D gene: -; V gene: TRBV7-6; clone size: many; CDR3 protein: CASSLGLVQTQYF; CDR3 DNA: TGTGCCAGCAGCTTAGGGCTGGTACAGACCCAGTACTTC
J gene: TRBJ1-1; D gene: -; V gene: TRBV18; clone size: few; CDR3 protein: CASSPRGLDTNTEAFF; CDR3 DNA: TGTGCCAGCTCACCTCGTGGGTTGGACACGAACACTGAAGCTTTCTTT
J gene: TRBJ2-3; D gene: -; V gene: TRBV12-5; clone size: -; CDR3 protein: CASANLGKSTDTQYF; CDR3 DNA: TGTGCTAGTGCTAACCTGGGAAAAAGCACAGATACGCAGTATTTT
J gene: TRBJ1-2; D gene: -; V gene: TRBV12-3/TRBV12-4; clone size: many; CDR3 protein: CASSLGAGYYGYTF; CDR3 DNA: TGTGCCAGCAGTTTAGGGGCAGGGTACTATGGCTACACCTTC
J gene: TRBJ2-1; D gene: -; V gene: TRBV25-1; clone size: -; CDR3 protein: CASRNPLQGGEQFF; CDR3 DNA: TGTGCCAGCAGGAACCCCTTACAGGGCGGCGAGCAGTTCTTC
J gene: TRBJ1-5; D gene: TRBD1; V gene: TRBV19; clone size: few; CDR3 protein: CASSIDLTGDDSNQPQHF; CDR3 DNA: TGTGCCAGTAGTATAGATCTTACAGGGGATGATAGCAATCAGCCCCAGCATTTT
J gene: TRBJ2-7; D gene: -; V gene: TRBV29-1; clone size: -; CDR3 protein: CSVEGDTPYEQYF; CDR3 DNA: TGCAGCGTTGAAGGGGACACCCCCTACGAGCAGTACTTC
J gene: TRBJ1-6; D gene: -; V gene: TRBV25-1; clone size: -; CDR3 protein: CASRNPGLSNSPLHF; CDR3 DNA: TGTGCCAGCAGGAACCCGGGCCTGAGTAATTCACCCCTCCACTTT
J gene: TRBJ1-6; D gene: -; V gene: TRBV27; clone size: -; CDR3 protein: CASSHPGSVSPLHF; CDR3 DNA: TGTGCCAGCAGTCACCCAGGGTCGGTTTCACCCCTCCACTTT
J gene: TRBJ1-2; D gene: -; V gene: TRBV7-9; clone size: -; CDR3 protein: CASSITGPRLYGYTF; CDR3 DNA: TGTGCCAGCAGCATAACGGGACCGAGACTCTATGGCTACACCTTC
J gene: TRBJ2-1; D gene: -; V gene: TRBV28; clone size: -; CDR3 protein: CVSSWVYNEQFF; CDR3 DNA: TGTGTCAGCTCTTGGGTCTACAATGAGCAGTTCTTC
J gene: TRBJ2-3; D gene: TRBD1; V gene: TRBV11-2; clone size: many; CDR3 protein: CASRDFGGQGTRGGDTQYF; CDR3 DNA: TGTGCCAGCAGGGATTTTGGTGGACAGGGGACTCGAGGCGGAGATACGCAGTATTTT
J gene: TRBJ1-2; D gene: -; V gene: TRBV27; clone size: -; CDR3 protein: CASKPGTDLDGYTF; CDR3 DNA: TGTGCCAGCAAGCCCGGGACCGACCTCGATGGCTACACCTTC
J gene: TRBJ2-2; D gene: TRBD1; V gene: TRBV2; clone size: -; CDR3 protein: CASRDRVRGELFF; CDR3 DNA: TGTGCCAGCAGGGACAGGGTACGAGGGGAGCTGTTTTTT
J gene: TRBJ1-2; D gene: -; V gene: TRBV27; clone size: few; CDR3 protein: CASSWGGTYGYTF; CDR3 DNA: TGTGCCAGCAGTTGGGGGGGCACCTATGGCTACACCTTC
J gene: TRBJ2-3; D gene: -; V gene: TRBV27; clone size: -; CDR3 protein: CASSLGGLGDTQYF; CDR3 DNA: TGTGCCAGCAGTTTAGGGGGGCTGGGAGATACGCAGTATTTT
J gene: TRBJ2-3; D gene: -; V gene: TRBV4-3; clone size: -; CDR3 protein: CASSQELRDTQYF; CDR3 DNA: TGCGCCAGCAGCCAGGAACTGCGAGATACGCAGTATTTT
J gene: TRBJ1-1; D gene: -; V gene: TRBV4-1; clone size: -; CDR3 protein: CASSQDIGVGTEAFF; CDR3 DNA: TGCGCCAGCAGCCAAGATATTGGGGTAGGGACTGAAGCTTTCTTT
J gene: TRBJ2-1; D gene: -; V gene: TRBV19; clone size: -; CDR3 protein: CASSIDERGWSYNEQFF; CDR3 DNA: TGTGCCAGTAGTATCGATGAGAGAGGATGGTCCTACAATGAGCAGTTCTTC
J gene: TRBJ1-1; D gene: TRBD1; V gene: TRBV5-1; clone size: once; CDR3 protein: CASSLVGGRAEAFF; CDR3 DNA: TGCGCCAGCAGCTTGGTAGGGGGCAGGGCTGAAGCTTTCTTT
J gene: TRBJ1-4; D gene: TRBD1; V gene: TRBV7-6; clone size: many; CDR3 protein: CASSFLAGDRELPNEKLFF; CDR3 DNA: TGTGCCAGCAGCTTCCTGGCTGGGGACAGGGAGTTACCTAATGAAAAACTGTTTTTT
J gene: TRBJ2-5; D gene: TRBD1; V gene: TRBV7-9; clone size: -; CDR3 protein: CASSFPPETGGETQYF; CDR3 DNA: TGTGCCAGCAGCTTTCCCCCCGAGACAGGGGGAGAGACCCAGTACTTC
J gene: TRBJ2-1; D gene: TRBD1; V gene: TRBV28; clone size: few; CDR3 protein: CASSLIGGSEQFF; CDR3 DNA: TGTGCCAGCAGTTTAATAGGGGGCAGTGAGCAGTTCTTC
J gene: TRBJ2-6; D gene: -; V gene: TRBV7-2; clone size: few; CDR3 protein: CASSFDGSSGANVLTF; CDR3 DNA: TGTGCCAGCAGCTTTGACGGAAGCTCTGGGGCCAACGTCCTGACTTTC
J gene: TRBJ2-1; D gene: -; V gene: TRBV7-7; clone size: -; CDR3 protein: CASSLEWAGVANEQFF; CDR3 DNA: TGTGCTAGCAGCTTAGAATGGGCAGGGGTGGCGAATGAGCAGTTCTTC
J gene: TRBJ2-3; D gene: TRBD1; V gene: TRBV25-1; clone size: -; CDR3 protein: CASRAGGADTQYF; CDR3 DNA: TGTGCCAGCAGGGCAGGGGGCGCGGATACGCAGTATTTT
J gene: TRBJ1-6; D gene: TRBD1; V gene: TRBV12-3/TRBV12-4; clone size: few; CDR3 protein: CASSPGQGSPLHF; CDR3 DNA: TGTGCCAGCAGTCCCGGACAGGGCTCACCCCTCCACTTT
J gene: TRBJ2-1; D gene: TRBD2; V gene: TRBV4-1; clone size: -; CDR3 protein: CASSPRGWAGGPDEQFF; CDR3 DNA: TGCGCCAGCAGCCCAAGGGGGTGGGCGGGGGGGCCCGATGAGCAGTTCTTC
J gene: TRBJ2-5; D gene: -; V gene: TRBV7-2; clone size: many; CDR3 protein: CATIQGNDLSETQYF; CDR3 DNA: TGTGCCACTATCCAGGGGAATGACCTATCGGAGACCCAGTACTTC
J gene: TRBJ2-3; D gene: TRBD2; V gene: TRBV12-3/TRBV12-4; clone size: few; CDR3 protein: CASSLGSGGPPDTQYF; CDR3 DNA: TGTGCCAGCAGTTTAGGTAGCGGGGGGCCCCCAGATACGCAGTATTTT
J gene: TRBJ2-1; D gene: TRBD1; V gene: TRBV5-6; clone size: -; CDR3 protein: CASSLLGQGQSSYNEQFF; CDR3 DNA: TGTGCCAGCAGCTTACTCGGACAGGGGCAAAGCTCCTACAATGAGCAGTTCTTC
J gene: TRBJ1-1; D gene: TRBD1; V gene: TRBV10-3; clone size: once; CDR3 protein: CAISESGQGRAEAFF; CDR3 DNA: TGTGCCATCAGTGAGTCAGGACAGGGGAGGGCTGAAGCTTTCTTT
J gene: TRBJ2-1; D gene: -; V gene: TRBV7-7; clone size: many; CDR3 protein: CASSVSPAGNTYNEQFF; CDR3 DNA: TGTGCTAGCAGTGTGAGTCCAGCGGGCAATACCTACAATGAGCAGTTCTTC
J gene: TRBJ2-1; D gene: -; V gene: TRBV13; clone size: -; CDR3 protein: CASSLEAPSVSSYNEQFF; CDR3 DNA: TGTGCCAGCAGCTTAGAAGCTCCATCAGTAAGCTCCTACAATGAGCAGTTCTTC
J gene: TRBJ1-1; D gene: TRBD1; V gene: TRBV19; clone size: -; CDR3 protein: CASILQGASTEAFF; CDR3 DNA: TGTGCCAGTATACTCCAGGGGGCAAGCACTGAAGCTTTCTTT
J gene: TRBJ2-2; D gene: -; V gene: TRBV4-1; clone size: few; CDR3 protein: CASSQDQYRRSTGELFF; CDR3 DNA: TGCGCCAGCAGCCAAGACCAGTATAGGAGATCAACCGGGGAGCTGTTTTTT
J gene: TRBJ2-3; D gene: -; V gene: TRBV6-1; clone size: -; CDR3 protein: CASPATTRGSRDWIYTQYF; CDR3 DNA: TGTGCCAGCCCAGCTACGACTCGGGGGTCCCGGGACTGGATTTATACGCAGTATTTT
J gene: TRBJ1-2; D gene: TRBD1; V gene: TRBV5-6; clone size: -; CDR3 protein: CASSLGTASLYYGYTF; CDR3 DNA: TGTGCCAGCAGCTTAGGGACAGCCTCCCTCTACTATGGCTACACCTTC
J gene: TRBJ2-2; D gene: TRBD2; V gene: TRBV5-1; clone size: few; CDR3 protein: CASSLVSSGGGELFF; CDR3 DNA: TGCGCCAGCAGCTTGGTCAGCAGCGGGGGCGGGGAGCTGTTTTTT
J gene: TRBJ2-2; D gene: -; V gene: TRBV6-5; clone size: few; CDR3 protein: CASSYAGSTGELFF; CDR3 DNA: TGTGCCAGCAGTTACGCAGGGAGCACCGGGGAGCTGTTTTTT
J gene: TRBJ1-5; D gene: TRBD1; V gene: TRBV7-9; clone size: many; CDR3 protein: CASQSGGAGNQPQHF; CDR3 DNA: TGTGCCAGCCAATCAGGGGGCGCGGGCAATCAGCCCCAGCATTTT
J gene: TRBJ2-2; D gene: -; V gene: TRBV7-6; clone size: few; CDR3 protein: CASTWGAAGELFF; CDR3 DNA: TGTGCCAGCACCTGGGGAGCGGCCGGGGAGCTGTTTTTT
J gene: TRBJ2-1; D gene: TRBD2; V gene: TRBV2; clone size: -; CDR3 protein: CASPSGGRNEQFF; CDR3 DNA: TGTGCCAGCCCCAGCGGGGGGCGGAATGAGCAGTTCTTC
J gene: TRBJ2-1; D gene: -; V gene: TRBV24-1; clone size: -; CDR3 protein: CATSDFSHLDTLRNEQFF; CDR3 DNA: TGTGCCACCAGTGATTTCTCTCATCTCGACACCTTAAGGAATGAGCAGTTCTTC
J gene: TRBJ1-1; D gene: -; V gene: TRBV6-2/TRBV6-3; clone size: few; CDR3 protein: CASSYFGGGRTEAFF; CDR3 DNA: TGTGCCAGCAGTTACTTCGGGGGGGGCAGGACTGAAGCTTTCTTT
J gene: TRBJ2-1; D gene: TRBD1; V gene: TRBV28; clone size: -; CDR3 protein: CASLSRTGLNGHHEQFF; CDR3 DNA: TGTGCCAGCCTTTCTCGGACAGGGTTAAATGGCCATCATGAGCAGTTCTTC